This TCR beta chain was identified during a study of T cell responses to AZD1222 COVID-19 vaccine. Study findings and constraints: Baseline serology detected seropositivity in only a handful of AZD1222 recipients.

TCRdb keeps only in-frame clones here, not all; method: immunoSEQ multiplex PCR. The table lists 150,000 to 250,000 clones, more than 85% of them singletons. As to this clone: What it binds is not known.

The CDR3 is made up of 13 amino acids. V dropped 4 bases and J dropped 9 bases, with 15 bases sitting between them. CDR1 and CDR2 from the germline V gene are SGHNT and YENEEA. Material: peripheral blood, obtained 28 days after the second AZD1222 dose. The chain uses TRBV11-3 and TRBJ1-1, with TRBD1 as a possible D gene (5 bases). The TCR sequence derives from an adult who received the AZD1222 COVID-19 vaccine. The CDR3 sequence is CASSSTFDRQAFF. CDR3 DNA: TGTGCCAGCAGCTCGACGTTTGACAGACAAGCTTTCTTT. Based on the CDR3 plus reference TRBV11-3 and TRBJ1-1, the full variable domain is EAGVVQSPRYKIIEKKQPVAFWCNPISGHNTLYWYLQNLGQGPELLIRYENEEAVDDSQLPKDRFSAERLKGVDSTLKIQPAELGDSAVYLCASSSTFDRQAFFGQGTRLTVV.